The entry below gives a single TCR beta chain sequence along with its context. Grouping used clinical history reported by participants in a survey and questionnaire. The data originate from a study of blood T cell repertoires in COVID-19. In the study overall: COVID-19 samples collected from the United States, Italy and Spain covered acute and convalescent phases. From T cells, B-cell-depleted T cells, or PBMCs came the material, which was cDNA or gDNA.

V lost 1 base, J lost 5 bases, and 7 bases stayed unmatched. This CDR3 comprises 17 residues. Germline lookup yields CDR1 MGHRA and CDR2 YSYEKL. Methods used by the authors: Estimates of nucleated cell counts were drawn from the amplification of reference gene primers. The table came from immunoSEQ multiplex PCR; TCRdb's copy has only in-frame clones and leaves some out. V, J and clone size derive from that table, while D and trimming were established from the DNA sequence. The profile covers 190,000 or so clones, with roughly 86% appearing a single time and about 9.3% taken by the ten largest. Sample: PBMCs or T cells enriched from blood (not recorded which). The chain recombines TRBV4-1 with TRBJ1-5, with 11 bases lining up with TRBD1. This clonotype originated in a man aged 18 to 35 with acute COVID-19. The CDR3 sequence: CASSQARDRGLYQPQHF. In DNA, the CDR3 is TGCGCCAGCAGCCAAGCCCGGGACAGGGGGTTGTATCAGCCCCAGCATTTT.